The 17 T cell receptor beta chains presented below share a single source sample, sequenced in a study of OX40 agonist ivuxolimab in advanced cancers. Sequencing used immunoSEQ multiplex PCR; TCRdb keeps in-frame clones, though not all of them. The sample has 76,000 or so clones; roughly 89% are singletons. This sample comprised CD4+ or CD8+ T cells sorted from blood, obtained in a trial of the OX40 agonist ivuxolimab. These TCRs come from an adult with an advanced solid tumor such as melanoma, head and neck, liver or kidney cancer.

The CDR3 loop reads CAWGANVREQYF. The CDR3 DNA is TGTGCCTGGGGGGCTAACGTTCGGGAGCAGTACTTC. This rearrangement joins TRBV30 to TRBJ2-7, with D maybe TRBD1 (5 bases). V gave up 5 bases and J gave up 7 bases, with 15 bases separating them. The CDR3 sequence is 12 residues long. CDR1 and CDR2 from the germline V gene are GTSNPN and SVGIG (reference sequence).

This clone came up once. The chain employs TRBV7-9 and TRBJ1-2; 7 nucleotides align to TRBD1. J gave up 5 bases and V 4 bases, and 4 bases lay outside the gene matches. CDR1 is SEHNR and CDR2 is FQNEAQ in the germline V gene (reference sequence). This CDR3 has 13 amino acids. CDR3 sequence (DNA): TGTGCCAGCAGCTCCGGGACAGAGTATGGCTACACCTTC. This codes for CASSSGTEYGYTF.

The CDR3 region is CASIKSGSYEQYF. The DNA of the CDR3 is TGTGCCAGCATTAAAAGCGGGAGTTACGAGCAGTACTTC. The V and J genes are TRBV6-5 and TRBJ2-7, with 8 bases aligning to TRBD2. CDR3 length: 13 amino acids. The junction had 6 bases not matched to a gene; V was cut back by 7 bases and J by 4 bases. Germline loops: CDR1 MNHEY, CDR2 SVGAGI.

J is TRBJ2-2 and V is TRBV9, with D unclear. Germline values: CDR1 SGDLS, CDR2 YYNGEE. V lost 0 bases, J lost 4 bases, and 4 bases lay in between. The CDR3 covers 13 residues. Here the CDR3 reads CASSVAGTGELFF. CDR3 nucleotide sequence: TGTGCCAGCAGCGTAGCGGGCACCGGGGAGCTGTTTTTT.

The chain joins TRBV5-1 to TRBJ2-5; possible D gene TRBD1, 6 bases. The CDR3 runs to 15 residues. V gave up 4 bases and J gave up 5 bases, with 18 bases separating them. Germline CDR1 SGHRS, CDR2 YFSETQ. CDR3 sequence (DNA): TGCGCCAGCAGCCCAATGGGTGGGGGCCCCGAGACCCAGTACTTC. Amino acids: CASSPMGGGPETQYF.

Here the CDR3 reads CASSARQNTGELFF. The CDR3 nucleotides are TGCGCCAGCAGCGCCAGACAGAACACCGGGGAGCTGTTTTTT. The V gene is TRBV5-1, the J gene TRBJ2-2; no reliable D call. Germline-derived CDR1 and CDR2 are SGHRS and YFSETQ. Trimming stripped 4 bases from V and 1 base from J, with 8 bases between. CDR3 length: 14 residues.

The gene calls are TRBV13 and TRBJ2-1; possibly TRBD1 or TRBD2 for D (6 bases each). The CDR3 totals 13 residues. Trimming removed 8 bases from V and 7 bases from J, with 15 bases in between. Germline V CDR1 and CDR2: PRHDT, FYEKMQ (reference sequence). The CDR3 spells CASLRLGGNEQFF. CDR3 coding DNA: TGTGCCAGCTTACGCCTAGGGGGGAATGAGCAGTTCTTC.

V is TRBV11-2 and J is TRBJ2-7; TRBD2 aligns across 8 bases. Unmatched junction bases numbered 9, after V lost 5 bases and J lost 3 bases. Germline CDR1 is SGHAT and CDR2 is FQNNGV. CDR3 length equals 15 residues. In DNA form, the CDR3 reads TGTGCCAGCAGCCCGACCCAAGCGGGGGTCTACGAGCAGTACTTC. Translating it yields CASSPTQAGVYEQYF.

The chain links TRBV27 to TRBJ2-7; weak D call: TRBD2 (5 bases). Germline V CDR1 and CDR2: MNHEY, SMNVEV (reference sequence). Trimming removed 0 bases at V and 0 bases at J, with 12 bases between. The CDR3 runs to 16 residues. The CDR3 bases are TGTGCCAGCAGTTTATCGGCAGAGGGAAGCTCCTACGAGCAGTACTTC. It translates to CASSLSAEGSSYEQYF.

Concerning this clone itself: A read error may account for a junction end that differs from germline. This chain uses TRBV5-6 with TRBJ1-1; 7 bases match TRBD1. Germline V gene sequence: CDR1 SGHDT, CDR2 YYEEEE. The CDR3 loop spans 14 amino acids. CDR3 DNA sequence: TGTGCCAGCACCGTGACAGGGACGAACACTGGAGCTTTCTTT. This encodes CASTVTGTNTGAFF.

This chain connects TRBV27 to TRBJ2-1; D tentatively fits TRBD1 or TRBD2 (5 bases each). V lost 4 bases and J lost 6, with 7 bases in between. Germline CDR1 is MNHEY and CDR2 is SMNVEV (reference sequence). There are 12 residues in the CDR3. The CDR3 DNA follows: TGTGCCAGCAGTTCGGGGCCCAATGAGCAGTTCTTC. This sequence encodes CASSSGPNEQFF.

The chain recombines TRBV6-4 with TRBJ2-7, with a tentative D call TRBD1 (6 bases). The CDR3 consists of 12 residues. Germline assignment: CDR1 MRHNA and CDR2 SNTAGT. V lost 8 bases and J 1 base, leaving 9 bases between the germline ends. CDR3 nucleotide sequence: TGTGCCAGCCTCGGACAGTCCTACGAGCAGTACTTC. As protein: CASLGQSYEQYF.

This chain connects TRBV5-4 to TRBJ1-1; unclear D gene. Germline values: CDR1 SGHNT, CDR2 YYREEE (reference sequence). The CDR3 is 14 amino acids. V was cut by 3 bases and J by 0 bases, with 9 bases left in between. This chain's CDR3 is CASSSAAMNTEAFF. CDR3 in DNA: TGTGCCAGCAGCTCAGCTGCTATGAACACTGAAGCTTTCTTT.

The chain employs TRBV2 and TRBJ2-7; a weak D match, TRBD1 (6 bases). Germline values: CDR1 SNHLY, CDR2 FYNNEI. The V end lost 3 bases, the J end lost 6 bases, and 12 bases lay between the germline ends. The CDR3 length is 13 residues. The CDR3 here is CASSDLSRGEQYF. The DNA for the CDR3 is TGTGCCAGCAGTGATCTGAGCAGGGGCGAGCAGTACTTC.

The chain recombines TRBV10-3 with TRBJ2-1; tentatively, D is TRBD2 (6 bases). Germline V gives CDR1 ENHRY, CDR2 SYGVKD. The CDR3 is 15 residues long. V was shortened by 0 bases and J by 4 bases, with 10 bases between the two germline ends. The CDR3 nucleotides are TGTGCCATCAGTGAGTCTTCCGGGGGTTACAATGAGCAGTTCTTC. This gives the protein CAISESSGGYNEQFF.

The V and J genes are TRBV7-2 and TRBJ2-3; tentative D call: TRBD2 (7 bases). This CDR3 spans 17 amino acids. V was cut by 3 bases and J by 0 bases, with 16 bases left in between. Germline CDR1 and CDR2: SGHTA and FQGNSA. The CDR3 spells CASSFYLGGVSTDTQYF. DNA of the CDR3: TGTGCCAGCAGCTTCTATCTAGGGGGGGTAAGCACAGATACGCAGTATTTT.

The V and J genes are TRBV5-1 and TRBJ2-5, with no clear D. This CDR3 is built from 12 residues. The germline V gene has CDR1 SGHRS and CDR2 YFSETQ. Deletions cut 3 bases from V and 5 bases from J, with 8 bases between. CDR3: CASSYPRETQYF. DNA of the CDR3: TGCGCCAGCAGCTACCCAAGGGAGACCCAGTACTTC.